This TCR beta chain originates from a study of blood T cell repertoires in COVID-19. Study as a whole: PBMCs, B-cell-depleted T cells, or T cells were the source of the cDNA or gDNA that made up the material.

Categorization into cohorts depended on clinical history that participants reported. How the authors handled the data: Researchers report that nucleated cell counts were estimated from reference gene primer amplification. Only in-frame clones appear in the TCRdb table, and some are missing; sequencing was by immunoSEQ multiplex PCR. Clone size and V and J calls were adopted from that table, with D and trimming inferred from the DNA. The data contain about 400,000 clones, approximately 85% of them seen just once; the ten biggest clones take up around 2.1%. V trimming: 5 bases; J trimming: 1 base; junction bases outside the gene matches: 6. The CDR3 has 15 residues. Germline lookup yields CDR1 LNHDA and CDR2 SQIVND (reference sequence).

Sequenced input: PBMCs or T cells enriched from blood (not recorded which). This TCR was recovered from a woman aged 40 to 55 with acute COVID-19. The chain carries TRBV19 and TRBJ2-7; 9 bases agree with TRBD2. This CDR3 is CASSSPTSGSYEQYF. The CDR3, as DNA: TGTGCCAGTAGTTCCCCGACTAGCGGTTCCTACGAGCAGTACTTC.